These 4 T cell receptor beta chains came from one sample sequenced in a study of human thymus T cells (dated by TCRdb to about 2020). The library was produced with the immunoSEQ multiplex PCR assay. Drawn from immuneACCESS, this table holds only the in-frame rearrangements with V and J called that TCRdb kept. Clones are partly lost; checked studies trace under half to an unresolved V gene and leave the rest unexplained. A total of 57,000 or so clones appear in this sample, 90% to 95% of them only once. Under 7% of the sample goes to the ten largest clones. The sample consisted of blood. The receptors originated from a boy under two years old with a congenital heart defect but otherwise immunologically healthy.

This chain joins TRBV5-1 and TRBJ1-4; D uncertain. The CDR3 runs 15 residues. CDR1 is SGHRS and CDR2 is YFSETQ in the germline V gene. Trimming stripped 2 bases from V and 0 bases from J, with 8 bases between. As DNA, the CDR3 is TGCGCCAGCAGCTTCGTTTTTGCAACTAATGAAAAACTGTTTTTT. This gives the protein CASSFVFATNEKLFF.

The chain is built from TRBV7-2 and TRBJ1-1; D gene ambiguous. Trimming shortened V by 1 base and J by 1 base, and 4 bases separated the two germline ends. CDR3 length: 13 amino acids. Germline V gene lookup returns CDR1 SGHTA and CDR2 FQGNSA. The CDR3 protein is CASSLVPNTEAFF. The CDR3, as DNA: TGTGCCAGCAGCTTAGTCCCGAACACTGAAGCTTTCTTT.

V usage is TRBV6-5 and J usage is TRBJ2-7, with TRBD2 identical over 13 bases. With V trimmed by 5 bases and J by 4 bases, 5 bases remained unmatched. The CDR3 is made up of 15 amino acids. Germline V gene sequence: CDR1 MNHEY, CDR2 SVGAGI. This CDR3 reads CASSPTSGGAYEQYF. CDR3 in DNA: TGTGCCAGCAGTCCCACTAGCGGGGGGGCTTACGAGCAGTACTTC.

The CDR3 is CASSFGRGSYEQYF. The DNA for the CDR3 is TGCGCCAGCAGCTTTGGGAGGGGCTCCTACGAGCAGTACTTC. The chain is built from TRBV5-1 and TRBJ2-7, with 7 bases aligning to TRBD2. Germline CDR1 and CDR2: SGHRS and YFSETQ. V trimming: 2 bases; J trimming: 0 bases; junction bases outside the gene matches: 2. This CDR3 has 14 amino acids.